What follows are 32 T cell receptor beta chains derived from one specimen sequenced in a study of blood T cell repertoires in COVID-19. Measured with immunoSEQ multiplex PCR; TCRdb has only the in-frame clones, and not every one. Of around 170,000 clones in the sample, 80% to 90% are singletons; the top ten hold 13% to 15%. The sequenced material came from peripheral blood. Receptors originate from a man younger than 40 with active or convalescent COVID-19.

V gene TRBV6-5 combines with J gene TRBJ1-3, with D possibly TRBD1 on 5 matching bases. This CDR3 has 13 residues. CDR1 is MNHEY, CDR2 SVGAGI, per germline. Trimming removed 6 bases at V and 3 bases at J, with 9 bases between. The CDR3 nucleotides read TGTGCCAGCAGCTGGGGGGTTGGAAACACCATATATTTT. It specifies CASSWGVGNTIYF.

This chain links TRBV6-5 with TRBJ1-3; no reliable D call. Germline CDR1 reads MNHEY; CDR2 reads SVGAGI. V gave up 1 base and J gave up 2 bases, with 9 bases separating them. CDR3 length equals 15 residues. For the CDR3, the DNA is TGTGCCAGCAGTTACTACTGGGGAGCTGGAAACACCATATATTTT. Translated: CASSYYWGAGNTIYF.

This clone has a single count. The chain joins TRBV3-1 (or the pseudogene TRBV3-2) to TRBJ2-3, with unresolved D. The germline V gene encodes CDR1 LGHDT and CDR2 YNNKEL (reference sequence). V gave up 3 bases and J gave up 3 bases, with 7 bases separating them. The CDR3 is 13 residues long. Here the CDR3 reads CASSHTGTDTQYF. The CDR3 DNA reads TGTGCCAGCAGCCATACCGGGACAGATACGCAGTATTTT.

The chain uses TRBV7-9 and TRBJ1-6, with TRBD1 matching 8 bases. Unmatched junction bases numbered 3, after V lost 0 bases and J lost 5 bases. In germline, CDR1 is SEHNR, CDR2 FQNEAQ (reference sequence). The CDR3 runs to 16 residues. CDR3 in DNA: TGTGCCAGCAGCTTAGCGGACAGGGTTGATAATTCACCCCTCCACTTT. This encodes CASSLADRVDNSPLHF.

This rearrangement joins TRBV3-1 (or the pseudogene TRBV3-2) to TRBJ1-2; 11 bases agree with TRBD1. Germline V gene data show CDR1 as LGHDT and CDR2 as YNNKEL (reference sequence). The ends lost 1 base at V and 2 bases at J; junction bases unmatched: 0. The CDR3 covers 15 residues. The DNA of the CDR3 is TGTGCCAGCAGCCAAGGGGACAGGGGGAACTATGGCTACACCTTC. Protein sequence: CASSQGDRGNYGYTF.

This clone showed up just once. The V call is TRBV7-2, the J call TRBJ2-7; D unclear. Trimming took 5 bases from V and 1 from J, leaving 9 bases between them. The CDR3 is made up of 13 amino acids. Germline assignment: CDR1 SGHTA and CDR2 FQGNSA. The CDR3: CASSRPASYEQYF. The CDR3 coding sequence is TGTGCCAGCAGCCGCCCCGCGTCCTACGAGCAGTACTTC.

Only one count was recorded for this clone. The chain recombines TRBV7-2 with TRBJ2-7, with 7 nucleotides matching TRBD2. V shed 5 bases, J shed 4 bases, and the junction held 11 bases outside the gene matches. Germline CDR1 reads SGHTA; CDR2 reads FQGNSA. This CDR3 has 15 residues. CDR3 nucleotides: TGTGCCAGCAGCCGGGCGGCGGGAGCTGTTTACGAGCAGTACTTC. Translated, it gives CASSRAAGAVYEQYF.

V gene TRBV5-1 combines with J gene TRBJ1-1; no definite D call. Trimming removed 0 bases at V and 8 bases at J, with 14 bases between. The CDR3 loop spans 14 amino acids. The V gene's germline CDR1 is SGHRS and CDR2 YFSETQ. CDR3 nucleotides: TGCGCCAGCAGCTTGGGTAGCCACATTGGGGAAGCTTTCTTT. It encodes CASSLGSHIGEAFF.

V gene TRBV10-1 combines with J gene TRBJ2-7, with 8 nucleotides matching TRBD1. The CDR3 runs 12 residues. The germline gives CDR1 WNHNN, CDR2 SYGVQD (reference sequence). V trimming: 8 bases; J trimming: 6 bases; junction bases outside the gene matches: 6. CDR3 DNA: TGCGCCAGCCGCGGACAGGGCGGCGAGCAGTACTTC. Translated, it gives CASRGQGGEQYF.

This chain uses TRBV4-3 with TRBJ2-5; the D gene is possibly TRBD2 (5 bases). Trimming removed 0 bases at V and 3 bases at J, with 20 bases between. The CDR3 contains 18 residues. From germline, CDR1 is LGHNA and CDR2 YSLEER. CDR3 sequence (DNA): TGCGCCAGCAGCCAAGATTTGGTGCGGCGGGCGCTAAAAGAGACCCAGTACTTC. Translating it yields CASSQDLVRRALKETQYF.

The chain combines TRBV7-3 with TRBJ1-6, with D tentatively TRBD1 (5 bases). Germline CDR1 is SGHTA and CDR2 is FQGTGA. The V end was cut by 2 bases, the J end by 4 bases, with 9 bases between. The CDR3 loop spans 15 amino acids. CDR3 residues: CASSLGAAYNSPLHF. Written as DNA, the CDR3 is TGTGCCAGCAGCTTAGGGGCCGCTTATAATTCACCCCTCCACTTT.

The V and J genes are TRBV6-5 and TRBJ2-2; 11 nucleotides agree with TRBD2. Trimming cost V 10 bases and J 6 bases; bases outside gene matches: 4. CDR3 length equals 13 residues. Germline CDR1 is MNHEY and CDR2 is SVGAGI. CDR3 sequence (DNA): TGTGCCACCCGGACTAGCGGGTCCGGGGAGCTGTTTTTT. This gives the protein CATRTSGSGELFF.

The sample holds one count of this clone. V usage is TRBV7-9 and J usage is TRBJ1-3, with a weak D call TRBD1 (6 bases). Trimming stripped 2 bases from V and 0 bases from J, with 14 bases between. The germline CDR1 and CDR2 sequences are SEHNR and FQNEAQ (reference sequence). This CDR3 has 17 residues. The CDR3 region has the DNA TGTGCCAGCAGCTTACCGGCCGGACAGTTCTCTGGAAACACCATATATTTT. Translating it yields CASSLPAGQFSGNTIYF.

V gene TRBV30 combines with J gene TRBJ1-1; 7 nucleotides match TRBD1. Per the germline V gene, CDR1 is GTSNPN and CDR2 is SVGIG (reference sequence). With V trimmed by 2 bases and J by 6 bases, 3 bases remained unmatched. This CDR3 is 12 amino acids long. CDR3 residues: CAWSRQGAEAFF. As DNA, the CDR3 is TGTGCCTGGAGTAGGCAGGGGGCTGAAGCTTTCTTT.

The V call is TRBV28, the J call TRBJ2-7, with no clear D. Germline values: CDR1 MDHEN, CDR2 SYDVKM. V was pared by 5 bases and J by 5 bases, with 22 bases between. The CDR3 consists of 16 residues. The CDR3 spells CASSPSELGPRNEQYV. CDR3 DNA: TGTGCCAGCAGTCCCAGCGAGTTGGGTCCTAGGAACGAGCAGTACGTC.

The J gene is TRBJ2-5, the V gene TRBV24-1; 9 bases are a match to TRBD2. Per the germline V gene, CDR1 is KGHDR and CDR2 is SFDVKD. This CDR3 has 17 residues. Germline trimming cut 5 bases from V and 2 bases from J; bases unmatched to any gene: 11. DNA for the CDR3: TGTGCCACCAGTGGCGGGCTTAGCGGGAGAGGGCAAGAGACCCAGTACTTC. Its translation: CATSGGLSGRGQETQYF.

The chain joins TRBV19 to TRBJ1-1; TRBD1 matches at 8 bases. J lost 7 bases, V lost 4 bases, and 5 bases had no gene match. Germline loops: CDR1 LNHDA, CDR2 SQIVND (reference sequence). The length of the CDR3 is 13 residues. For the CDR3, the DNA is TGTGCCAGTAGTACGGGACAGGCGAATGAAGCTTTCTTT. Translation: CASSTGQANEAFF.

J is TRBJ1-4 and V is TRBV5-1; D is possibly TRBD1 (5 bases). The V gene's germline CDR1 is SGHRS and CDR2 YFSETQ. This CDR3 has 13 residues. Trimming removed 4 bases from V and 6 bases from J, with 10 bases in between. The CDR3 spells CASSNPGHEKLFF. The CDR3 nucleotides read TGCGCCAGCAGCAATCCAGGGCATGAAAAACTGTTTTTT.

This clone was recorded a few times. V is TRBV9 and J is TRBJ1-5; the match to TRBD1 covers 7 bases. V shed 4 bases, J shed 6 bases, and the junction held 7 bases outside the gene matches. The germline V gene has CDR1 SGDLS and CDR2 YYNGEE. This CDR3 is built from 14 residues. CDR3: CASSQEGAGQPQHF. Written as DNA, the CDR3 is TGTGCCAGCAGCCAGGAGGGGGCAGGTCAGCCCCAGCATTTT.

V usage is TRBV5-1 and J usage is TRBJ2-3; a weak D match, TRBD2 (6 bases). The CDR3 covers 16 residues. Trimming left V 6 bases short and J 1 base short, with 18 bases between. The germline gives CDR1 SGHRS, CDR2 YFSETQ. CDR3 sequence: CASTFGTPGGTDTQYF. For the CDR3, the DNA is TGCGCCAGCACCTTTGGGACCCCGGGGGGCACAGATACGCAGTATTTT.

The sample holds one count of this clone. The chain has TRBV19 and TRBJ1-2; 10 positions agree with TRBD1. V was clipped by 8 bases and J by 4 bases; unmatched bases: 4. The length of the CDR3 is 13 residues. CDR1 and CDR2 (germline): LNHDA, SQIVND (reference sequence). The CDR3 reads CASGRDRGYGYTF. The DNA of the CDR3 is TGTGCCAGTGGCAGGGACAGGGGCTATGGCTACACCTTC. Looking up the rest from reference TRBV19 and TRBJ1-2 gives the full variable domain: DGGITQSPKYLFRKEGQNVTLSCEQNLNHDAMYWYRQDPGQGLRLIYYSQIVNDFQKGDIAEGYSVSREKKESFPLTVTSAQKNPTAFYLCASGRDRGYGYTFGSGTRLTVV.

V and J are TRBV14 and TRBJ2-2, with 7 bases fitting TRBD2. With V trimmed by 4 bases and J by 4 bases, 6 bases remained unmatched. The CDR3 has 15 residues. Germline CDR1 reads SGHDN; CDR2 reads FVKESK. CDR3 residues: CASSRAGGSTGELFF. CDR3 nucleotide sequence: TGTGCCAGCAGCCGGGCAGGCGGGAGCACCGGGGAGCTGTTTTTT.

The chain recombines TRBV7-2 with TRBJ2-7; perhaps TRBD2 as D (5 bases). Germline V lookup: CDR1 SGHTA, CDR2 FQGNSA. Deletions cut 0 bases from V and 6 bases from J, with 12 bases between. This CDR3 has 14 residues. CDR3 region: CASSLALAAGEQYF. DNA for the CDR3: TGTGCCAGCAGCTTAGCCCTGGCGGCGGGCGAGCAGTACTTC.

The V and J genes are TRBV24-1 and TRBJ1-5, with 7 positions matching TRBD1. The ends lost 7 bases at V and 7 bases at J; junction bases unmatched: 9. This CDR3 is 14 amino acids long. The V gene's germline CDR1 is KGHDR and CDR2 SFDVKD. The CDR3 spells CATSQTGTVQPQHF. The CDR3, as DNA: TGTGCCACCAGCCAGACAGGGACGGTACAGCCCCAGCATTTT.

V gene TRBV23-1 combines with J gene TRBJ1-1; 7 positions match TRBD1. TRBV23-1 belongs to the ORF category, with a function that is uncertain. The junction had 12 bases not matched to a gene; V was cut back by 6 bases and J by 5 bases. The CDR3 is made up of 15 amino acids. In nucleotides, the CDR3 is TGCGCCAGCAGCCGCCCCTGCTACAGGGGAACTGAAGCTTTCTTT. This codes for CASSRPCYRGTEAFF.

The chain joins TRBV9 to TRBJ2-1; TRBD2 is a possible D gene (7 bases). The CDR3 runs to 15 residues. Trimming removed 3 bases at V and 0 bases at J, with 10 bases between. Germline V gene data show CDR1 as SGDLS and CDR2 as YYNGEE. DNA for the CDR3: TGTGCCAGCAGCGAGGGGGGGAGCTCCTACAATGAGCAGTTCTTC. It encodes CASSEGGSSYNEQFF. Variable domain in full (rest from reference TRBV9 and TRBJ2-1): DSGVTQTPKHLITATGQRVTLRCSPRSGDLSVYWYQQSLDQGLQFLIQYYNGEERAKGNILERFSAQQFPDLHSELNLSSLELGDSALYFCASSEGGSSYNEQFFGPGTRLTVL.

This chain uses TRBV14 with TRBJ2-2; no firm D call. The CDR3 sequence is 14 residues long. Germline V gene data show CDR1 as SGHDN and CDR2 as FVKESK. The V end was cut by 1 base, the J end by 6 bases, with 9 bases between. The CDR3 region has the DNA TGTGCCAGCAGCCAAGTCACTGCGTCCGGGGAGCTGTTTTTT. Protein: CASSQVTASGELFF.

V gene TRBV9 combines with J gene TRBJ2-2; D not resolved. This CDR3 is built from 14 residues. With 0 bases removed from V and 6 bases from J, the gap between germline ends came to 9 bases. Looked up from germline, CDR1 is SGDLS and CDR2 is YYNGEE. The CDR3 loop is CASSVDILAGELFF. CDR3 in DNA: TGTGCCAGCAGCGTAGACATCCTGGCCGGGGAGCTGTTTTTT. The complete variable domain, with remaining parts taken from reference TRBV9 and TRBJ2-2, reads DSGVTQTPKHLITATGQRVTLRCSPRSGDLSVYWYQQSLDQGLQFLIQYYNGEERAKGNILERFSAQQFPDLHSELNLSSLELGDSALYFCASSVDILAGELFFGEGSRLTVL.

V is TRBV5-1 and J is TRBJ2-2, with 12 positions matching TRBD2. The CDR3 extends over 16 amino acids. Germline CDR1 SGHRS, CDR2 YFSETQ. Losses at the gene ends were 4 bases for V and 3 bases for J; bases not matched to a gene: 4. The CDR3 coding sequence is TGCGCCAGCAGCCTGACTAGCGGGAGCGACACCGGGGAGCTGTTTTTT. Translation gives CASSLTSGSDTGELFF. Full variable domain (outside the CDR3, taken from reference TRBV5-1 and TRBJ2-2): KAGVTQTPRYLIKTRGQQVTLSCSPISGHRSVSWYQQTPGQGLQFLFEYFSETQRNKGNFPGRFSGRQFSNSRSEMNVSTLELGDSALYLCASSLTSGSDTGELFFGEGSRLTVL.

The chain combines TRBV10-3 with TRBJ2-2; 10 nucleotides align to TRBD2. Germline CDR1 and CDR2: ENHRY and SYGVKD. J was trimmed by 5 bases and V by 6 bases; bases with no gene match: 6. The CDR3 has 15 amino acids. CDR3 sequence reads: CAIRRLAGGTGELFF. The DNA of the CDR3 is TGTGCCATCAGACGACTAGCGGGCGGTACCGGGGAGCTGTTTTTT.

This chain links TRBV3-1 (or the pseudogene TRBV3-2) with TRBJ1-2, with D maybe TRBD1 (6 bases). This CDR3 comprises 13 residues. Germline V gene sequence: CDR1 LGHDT, CDR2 YNNKEL (reference sequence). The ends were cut back, 8 bases at V and 10 bases at J, with 20 bases in the middle. The CDR3 sequence: CASSLTGKNYYTF. For the CDR3, the DNA is TGTGCCAGCTCTTTAACAGGGAAAAACTACTACACCTTC.

This clone has only one observation. The chain carries TRBV10-2 and TRBJ1-5, with D perhaps TRBD1 (6 bases). This CDR3 has 12 amino acids. CDR1 is WSHSY and CDR2 is SAAADI in the germline V gene. V lost 7 bases, J lost 6 bases, and 10 bases lay in between. The CDR3 DNA reads TGCGCCAGCACCGCAGGGGCTCAGCCCCAGCATTTT. Its protein is CASTAGAQPQHF.